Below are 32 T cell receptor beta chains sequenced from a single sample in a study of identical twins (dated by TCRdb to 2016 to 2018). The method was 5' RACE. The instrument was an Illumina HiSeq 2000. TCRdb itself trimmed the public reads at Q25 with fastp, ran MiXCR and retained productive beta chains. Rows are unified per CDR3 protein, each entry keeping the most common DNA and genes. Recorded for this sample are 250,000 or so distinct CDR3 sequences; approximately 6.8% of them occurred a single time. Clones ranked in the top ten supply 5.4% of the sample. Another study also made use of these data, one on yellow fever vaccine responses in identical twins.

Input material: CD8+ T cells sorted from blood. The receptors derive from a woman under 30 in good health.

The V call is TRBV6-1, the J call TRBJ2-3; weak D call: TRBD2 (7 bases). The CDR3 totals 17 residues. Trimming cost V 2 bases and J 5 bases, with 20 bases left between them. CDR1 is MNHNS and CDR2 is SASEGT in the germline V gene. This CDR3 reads CASSESPGGLGVDTQYF. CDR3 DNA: TGTGCCAGCAGTGAAAGTCCGGGGGGCCTCGGGGTAGATACGCAGTATTTT.

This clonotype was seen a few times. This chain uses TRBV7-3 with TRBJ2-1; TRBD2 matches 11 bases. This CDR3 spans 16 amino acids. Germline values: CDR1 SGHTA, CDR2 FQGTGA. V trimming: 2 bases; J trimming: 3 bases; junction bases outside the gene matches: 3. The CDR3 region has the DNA TGTGCCAGCAGCTTAGGGACTAGCGGCAACTACAATGAGCAGTTCTTC. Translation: CASSLGTSGNYNEQFF.

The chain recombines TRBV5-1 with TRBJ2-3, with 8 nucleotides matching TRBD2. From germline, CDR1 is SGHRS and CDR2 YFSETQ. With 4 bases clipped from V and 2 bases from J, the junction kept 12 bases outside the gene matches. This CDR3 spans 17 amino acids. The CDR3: CASSLAPLADHTDTQYF. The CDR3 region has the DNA TGCGCCAGCAGCCTGGCCCCACTAGCGGACCACACAGATACGCAGTATTTT.

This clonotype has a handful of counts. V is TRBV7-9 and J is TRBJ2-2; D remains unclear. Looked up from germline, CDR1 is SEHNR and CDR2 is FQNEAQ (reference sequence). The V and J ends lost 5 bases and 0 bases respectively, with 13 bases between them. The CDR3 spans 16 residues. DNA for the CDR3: TGTGCCAGCAGCCCTTCTTTCGGCGCGAACACCGGGGAGCTGTTTTTT. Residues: CASSPSFGANTGELFF.

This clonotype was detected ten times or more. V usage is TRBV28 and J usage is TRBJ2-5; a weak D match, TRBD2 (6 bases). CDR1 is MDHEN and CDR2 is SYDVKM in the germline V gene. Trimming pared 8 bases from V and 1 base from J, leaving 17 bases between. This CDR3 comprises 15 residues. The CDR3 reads CASCRDRDSQETQYF. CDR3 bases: TGTGCCAGCTGCAGGGACCGGGACTCCCAAGAGACCCAGTACTTC.

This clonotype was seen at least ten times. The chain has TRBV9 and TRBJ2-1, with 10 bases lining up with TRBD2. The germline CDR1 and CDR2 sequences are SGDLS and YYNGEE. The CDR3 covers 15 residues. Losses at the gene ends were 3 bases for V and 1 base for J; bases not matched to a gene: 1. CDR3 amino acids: CASSASGSSYNEQFF. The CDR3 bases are TGTGCCAGCAGCGCTAGCGGGAGTTCCTACAATGAGCAGTTCTTC.

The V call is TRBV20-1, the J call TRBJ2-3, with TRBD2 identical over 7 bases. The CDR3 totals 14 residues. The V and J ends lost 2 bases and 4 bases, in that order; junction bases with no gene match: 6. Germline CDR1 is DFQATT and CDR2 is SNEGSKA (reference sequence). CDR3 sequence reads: CSARTRTSADTQYF. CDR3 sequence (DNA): TGCAGTGCTAGAACTCGTACTAGCGCAGATACGCAGTATTTT.

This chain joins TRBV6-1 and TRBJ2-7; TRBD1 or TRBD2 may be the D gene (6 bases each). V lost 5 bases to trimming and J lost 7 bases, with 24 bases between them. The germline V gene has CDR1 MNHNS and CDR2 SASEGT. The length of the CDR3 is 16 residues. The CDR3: CASSPSGGGQDLEQYF. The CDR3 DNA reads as TGTGCCAGCAGTCCCAGTGGAGGGGGGCAGGACTTAGAGCAGTACTTC.

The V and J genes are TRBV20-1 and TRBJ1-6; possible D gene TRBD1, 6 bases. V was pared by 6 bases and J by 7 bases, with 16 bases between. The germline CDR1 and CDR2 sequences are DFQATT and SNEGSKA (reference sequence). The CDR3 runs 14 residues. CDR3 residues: CSAATGSENSPLHF. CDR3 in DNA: TGCAGTGCCGCCACAGGGTCTGAAAATTCACCCCTCCACTTT.

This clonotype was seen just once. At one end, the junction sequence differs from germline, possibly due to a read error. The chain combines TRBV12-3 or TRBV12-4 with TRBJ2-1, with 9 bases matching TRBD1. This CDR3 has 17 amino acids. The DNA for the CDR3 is TGTGCCATCAGTTTAGCACCGGACAGGGGCAATTACAATGAGCAGTTCTTC. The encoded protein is CAISLAPDRGNYNEQFF.

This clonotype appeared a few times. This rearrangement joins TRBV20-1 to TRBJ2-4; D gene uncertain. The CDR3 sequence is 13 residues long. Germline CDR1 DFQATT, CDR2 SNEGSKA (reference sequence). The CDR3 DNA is TGCAGGGCCGTAGTTAGCCAAAAAAACATTCAGTACTTC. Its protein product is CRAVVSQKNIQYF.

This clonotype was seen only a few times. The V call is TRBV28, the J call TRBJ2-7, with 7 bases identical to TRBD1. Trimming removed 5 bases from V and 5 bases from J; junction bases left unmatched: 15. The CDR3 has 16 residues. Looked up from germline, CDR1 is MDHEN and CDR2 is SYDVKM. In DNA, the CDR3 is TGTGCCAGCAGTCTTACCGGGACAGTCCCCTTCGACGAGCAGTACGTC. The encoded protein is CASSLTGTVPFDEQYV.

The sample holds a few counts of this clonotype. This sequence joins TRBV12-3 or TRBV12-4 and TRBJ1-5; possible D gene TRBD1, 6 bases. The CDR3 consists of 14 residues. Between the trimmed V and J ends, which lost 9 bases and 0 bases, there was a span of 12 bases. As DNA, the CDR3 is TGTGCCAGTTCACAGGACAGTAGCAATCAGCCCCAGCATTTT. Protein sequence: CASSQDSSNQPQHF.

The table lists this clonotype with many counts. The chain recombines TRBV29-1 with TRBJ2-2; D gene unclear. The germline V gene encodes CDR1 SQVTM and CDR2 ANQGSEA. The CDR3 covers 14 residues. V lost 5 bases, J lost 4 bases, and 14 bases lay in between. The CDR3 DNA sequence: TGCAGCGTTTTAGGCAGAGAGGCCACCGGGGAGCTGTTTTTT. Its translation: CSVLGREATGELFF.

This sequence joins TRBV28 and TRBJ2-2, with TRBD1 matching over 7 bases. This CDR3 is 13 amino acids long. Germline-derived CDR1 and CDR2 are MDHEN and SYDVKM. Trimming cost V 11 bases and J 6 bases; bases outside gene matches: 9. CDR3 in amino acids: CAGKTGFSGELFF. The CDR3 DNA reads TGTGCCGGGAAGACAGGGTTTTCCGGGGAGCTGTTTTTT.

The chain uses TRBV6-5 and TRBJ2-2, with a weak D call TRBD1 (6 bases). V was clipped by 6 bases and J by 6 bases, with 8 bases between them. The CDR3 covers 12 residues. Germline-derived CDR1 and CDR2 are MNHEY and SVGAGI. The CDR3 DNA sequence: TGTGCCAGCAGCACAGGGCCCGGGGAGCTGTTTTTT. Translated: CASSTGPGELFF.

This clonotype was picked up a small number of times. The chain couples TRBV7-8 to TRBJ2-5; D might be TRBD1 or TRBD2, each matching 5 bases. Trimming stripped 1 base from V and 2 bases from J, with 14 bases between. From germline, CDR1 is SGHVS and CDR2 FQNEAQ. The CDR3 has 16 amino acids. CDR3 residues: CASSLEGPRPQETQYF. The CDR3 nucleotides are TGTGCCAGCAGCTTAGAGGGACCTCGACCTCAAGAGACCCAGTACTTC.

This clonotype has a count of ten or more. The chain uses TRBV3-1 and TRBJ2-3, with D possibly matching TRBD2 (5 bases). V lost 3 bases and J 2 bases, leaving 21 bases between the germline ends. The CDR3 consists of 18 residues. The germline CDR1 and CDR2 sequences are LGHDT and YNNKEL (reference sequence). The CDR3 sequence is CASSQGSRTLDYTDTQYF. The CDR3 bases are TGTGCCAGCAGCCAGGGGTCGCGGACCCTAGACTACACAGATACGCAGTATTTT.

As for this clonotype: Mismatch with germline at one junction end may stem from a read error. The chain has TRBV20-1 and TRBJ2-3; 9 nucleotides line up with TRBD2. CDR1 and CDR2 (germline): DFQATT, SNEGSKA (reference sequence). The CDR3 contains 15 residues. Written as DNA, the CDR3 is TGCTGTGCTAGAGTAGGCGGGGGGGGCACAGATACGCAGTATTTT. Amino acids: CCARVGGGGTDTQYF.

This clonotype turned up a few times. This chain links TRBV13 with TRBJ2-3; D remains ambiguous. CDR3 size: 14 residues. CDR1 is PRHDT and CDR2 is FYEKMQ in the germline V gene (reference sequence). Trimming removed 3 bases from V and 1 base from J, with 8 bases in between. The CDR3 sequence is CASSLRQGTDTQYF. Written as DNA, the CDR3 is TGTGCCAGCAGCTTGAGGCAGGGCACAGATACGCAGTATTTT.

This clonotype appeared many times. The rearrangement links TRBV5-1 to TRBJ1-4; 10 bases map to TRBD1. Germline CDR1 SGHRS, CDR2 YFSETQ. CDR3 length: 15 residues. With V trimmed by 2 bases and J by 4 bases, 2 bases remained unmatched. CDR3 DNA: TGCGCCAGCAGCTTCCGGGACAGGGGTAATGAAAAACTGTTTTTT. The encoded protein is CASSFRDRGNEKLFF.

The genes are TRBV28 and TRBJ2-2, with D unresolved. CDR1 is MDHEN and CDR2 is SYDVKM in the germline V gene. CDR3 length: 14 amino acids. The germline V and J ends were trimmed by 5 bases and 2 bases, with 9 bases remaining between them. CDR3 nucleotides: TGTGCCAGCAGTGGTAGGGTAAACACCGGGGAGCTGTTTTTT. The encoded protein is CASSGRVNTGELFF.

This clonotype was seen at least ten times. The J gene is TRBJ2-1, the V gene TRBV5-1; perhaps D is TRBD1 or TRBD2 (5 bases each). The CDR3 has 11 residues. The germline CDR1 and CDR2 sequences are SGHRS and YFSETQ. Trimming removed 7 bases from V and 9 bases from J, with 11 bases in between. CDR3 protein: CASSARGEQFF. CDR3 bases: TGCGCCAGCTCCGCGAGGGGTGAGCAGTTCTTC.

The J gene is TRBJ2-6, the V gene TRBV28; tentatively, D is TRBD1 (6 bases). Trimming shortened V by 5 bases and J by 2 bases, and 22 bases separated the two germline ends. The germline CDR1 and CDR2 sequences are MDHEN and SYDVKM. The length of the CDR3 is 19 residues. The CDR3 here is CASSKGRDQGGAGANVLTF. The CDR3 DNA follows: TGTGCCAGCAGTAAAGGACGGGACCAAGGGGGAGCTGGGGCCAACGTCCTGACTTTC.

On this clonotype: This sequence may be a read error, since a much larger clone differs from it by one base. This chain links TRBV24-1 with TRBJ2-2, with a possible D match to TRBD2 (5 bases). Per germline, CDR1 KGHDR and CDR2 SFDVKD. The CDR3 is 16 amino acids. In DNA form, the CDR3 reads TGTGCCACCAGTGATTTGGAGGGAACGAACACCGGGGAGCTGATTTTT. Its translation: CATSDLEGTNTGELIF.

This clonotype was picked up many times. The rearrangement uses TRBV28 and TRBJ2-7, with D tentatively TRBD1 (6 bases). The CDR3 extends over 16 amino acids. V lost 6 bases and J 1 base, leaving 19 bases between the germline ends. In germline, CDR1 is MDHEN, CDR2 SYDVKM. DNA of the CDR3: TGTGCCAGCAGATTACCCACTGAAGGGGGATCCTACGAGCAGTACTTC. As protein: CASRLPTEGGSYEQYF.

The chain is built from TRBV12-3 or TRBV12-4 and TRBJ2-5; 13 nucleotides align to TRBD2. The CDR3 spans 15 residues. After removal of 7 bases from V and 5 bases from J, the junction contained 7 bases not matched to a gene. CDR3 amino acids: CASTRTSGGGETQYF. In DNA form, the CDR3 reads TGTGCCAGCACCCGGACTAGCGGGGGCGGGGAGACCCAGTACTTC.

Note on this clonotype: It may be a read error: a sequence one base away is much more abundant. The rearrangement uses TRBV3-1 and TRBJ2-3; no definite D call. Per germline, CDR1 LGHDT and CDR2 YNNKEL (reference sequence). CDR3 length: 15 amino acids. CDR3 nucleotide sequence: TGTGCCTGCAGCCAAGAAGGTGTGGGCCTAGATACGCAGTATTTT. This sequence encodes CACSQEGVGLDTQYF.

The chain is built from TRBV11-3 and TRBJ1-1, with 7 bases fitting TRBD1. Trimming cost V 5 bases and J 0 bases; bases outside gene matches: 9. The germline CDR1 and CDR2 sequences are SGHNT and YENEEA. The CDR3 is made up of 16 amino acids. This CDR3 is CASSPTPGQMNTEAFF. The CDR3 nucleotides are TGTGCCAGCAGCCCAACGCCGGGACAGATGAACACTGAAGCTTTCTTT.

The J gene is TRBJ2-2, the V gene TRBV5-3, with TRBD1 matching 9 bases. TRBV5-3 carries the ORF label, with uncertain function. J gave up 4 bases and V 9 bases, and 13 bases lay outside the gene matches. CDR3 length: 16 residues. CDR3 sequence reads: CAISPWTGVGTGELFF. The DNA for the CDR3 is TGTGCCATCAGCCCTTGGACAGGGGTGGGCACCGGGGAGCTGTTTTTT.

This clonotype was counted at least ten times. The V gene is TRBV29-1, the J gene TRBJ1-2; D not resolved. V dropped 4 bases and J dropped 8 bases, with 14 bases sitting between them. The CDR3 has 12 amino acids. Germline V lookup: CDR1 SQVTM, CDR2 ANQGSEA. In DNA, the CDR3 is TGCAGCGTTGGCGGTCCATGGCAGGGCTACACCTTC. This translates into CSVGGPWQGYTF.

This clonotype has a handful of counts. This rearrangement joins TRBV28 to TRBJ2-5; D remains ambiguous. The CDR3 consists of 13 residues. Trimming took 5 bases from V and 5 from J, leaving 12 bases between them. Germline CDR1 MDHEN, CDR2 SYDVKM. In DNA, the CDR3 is TGTGCCAGCAGTCCCCTCCGGTGGGAGACCCAGTACTTC. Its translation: CASSPLRWETQYF.